Shown below are 15 T cell receptor beta chains from a single sample sequenced in a study of T cell responses to AZD1222 COVID-19 vaccine. Sequenced by immunoSEQ multiplex PCR; TCRdb stores in-frame clones only, minus some. The top ten hold 6.5% of the sample, which has around 100,000 clones, approximately 89% seen once. The source was peripheral blood, collected 28 days after the second AZD1222 dose. The receptor set was obtained from an adult who received the AZD1222 COVID-19 vaccine.

Concerning this clone: Other DNA sequences in this sample translate to the same CDR3. The gene calls are TRBV5-1 and TRBJ1-1, with D unclear. The CDR3 loop spans 13 amino acids. V lost 0 bases and J 1 base, leaving 4 bases between the germline ends. Germline loops: CDR1 SGHRS, CDR2 YFSETQ. The CDR3 region is CASSLEQNTEAFF. DNA for the CDR3: TGCGCCAGCAGCTTGGAACAGAACACTGAAGCTTTCTTT.

CDR3 residues: CASSPVIRDGLSTEAFF. The CDR3 DNA is TGTGCCAGCAGCCCCGTGATACGGGACGGCCTTTCAACTGAAGCTTTCTTT. The chain is built from TRBV3-1 (or the pseudogene TRBV3-2) and TRBJ1-1, with D perhaps TRBD1 (5 bases). The ends were cut back, 4 bases at V and 5 bases at J, with 23 bases in the middle. CDR1 and CDR2 (germline): LGHDT, YNNKEL (reference sequence). The CDR3 runs 17 residues.

This chain joins TRBV7-2 and TRBJ2-6; no reliable D call. Germline V gene lookup returns CDR1 SGHTA and CDR2 FQGNSA. Between the trimmed V and J ends, which lost 4 bases and 1 base, there was a span of 5 bases. The CDR3 is made up of 14 amino acids. The CDR3 DNA is TGTGCCAGCAGCTACTTTTCTGGGGCCAACGTCCTGACTTTC. Protein product: CASSYFSGANVLTF. The whole variable domain, filled in from reference TRBV7-2 and TRBJ2-6, reads GAGVSQSPSNKVTEKGKDVELRCDPISGHTALYWYRQSLGQGLEFLIYFQGNSAPDKSGLPSDRFSAERTGGSVSTLTIQRTQQEDSAVYLCASSYFSGANVLTFGAGSRLTVL.

The chain has TRBV7-2 and TRBJ1-5; D is perhaps TRBD1 (5 bases). V was cut by 6 bases and J by 3 bases, with 9 bases left in between. The CDR3 is 13 residues long. Germline V gene data show CDR1 as SGHTA and CDR2 as FQGNSA. The CDR3 spells CASSQGLNQPQHF. As DNA, the CDR3 is TGTGCCAGCAGTCAGGGACTCAATCAGCCCCAGCATTTT.

This clone was seen once. The CDR3 sequence: CASSPRERGVSGANVLTF. The DNA for the CDR3 is TGTGCCAGCAGCCCCAGAGAGCGGGGGGTCTCTGGGGCCAACGTCCTGACTTTC. The rearrangement links TRBV3-1 (or the pseudogene TRBV3-2) to TRBJ2-6; 9 nucleotides match TRBD2. CDR1 is LGHDT and CDR2 is YNNKEL in the germline V gene (reference sequence). V shed 4 bases and J 0 bases; nucleotides not matched to a gene: 7. This CDR3 is 18 amino acids long.

The chain is built from TRBV2 and TRBJ2-2; 7 bases line up with TRBD1. Germline V lookup: CDR1 SNHLY, CDR2 FYNNEI. The CDR3 runs to 14 residues. Trimming took 6 bases from V and 6 from J; bases not matched to a gene: 7. The DNA for the CDR3 is TGTGCCAGCAGGGAAACAGGGGCCTCCGGGGAGCTGTTTTTT. Translated: CASRETGASGELFF.

The chain is built from TRBV5-4 and TRBJ2-2, with D possibly matching TRBD1 (6 bases). Trimming left V 5 bases short and J 1 base short, with 9 bases between. This CDR3 comprises 14 residues. The germline V gene has CDR1 SGHNT and CDR2 YYREEE (reference sequence). CDR3 in DNA: TGTGCCAGCAGGGAGACAGGGAACACCGGGGAGCTGTTTTTT. Translating gives CASRETGNTGELFF.

This rearrangement joins TRBV4-2 to TRBJ1-1, with 7 bases fitting TRBD1. The germline CDR1 and CDR2 sequences are LGHNA and YNFKEQ. The CDR3 loop spans 14 amino acids. With V trimmed by 0 bases and J by 5 bases, 3 bases remained unmatched. The CDR3 nucleotides read TGTGCCAGCAGCCAAGACAGGGGGAATACTGAAGCTTTCTTT. Its translation: CASSQDRGNTEAFF.

This chain links TRBV25-1 with TRBJ1-2; the D gene is possibly TRBD1 (5 bases). Germline CDR1 MGHDK, CDR2 SYGVNS. The CDR3 consists of 14 residues. V dropped 6 bases and J dropped 6 bases, with 17 bases sitting between them. The CDR3 is CASSRAEAPHGYTF. CDR3 in DNA: TGTGCCAGCAGCAGGGCAGAGGCCCCCCATGGCTACACCTTC.

Remarks on this clone: This specimen includes other DNA sequences encoding the same CDR3. The CDR3 is CASSLRVNTEAFF. The CDR3 DNA reads as TGTGCCAGCAGTTTAAGGGTAAACACTGAAGCTTTCTTT. The chain uses TRBV12-3 or TRBV12-4 and TRBJ1-1, with D uncertain. This CDR3 region has 13 residues. Trimming shortened V by 2 bases and J by 2 bases, and 6 bases separated the two germline ends.

The gene calls are TRBV2 and TRBJ2-5, with D perhaps TRBD2 (6 bases). The CDR3 is 12 residues long. V dropped 5 bases and J dropped 3 bases, with 7 bases sitting between them. CDR1 is SNHLY, CDR2 FYNNEI, per germline. The CDR3 nucleotides read TGTGCCAGCAGTTGGAGGGAAGAGACCCAGTACTTC. Translated, it gives CASSWREETQYF.

The chain has TRBV7-2 and TRBJ2-2; 7 nucleotides agree with TRBD2. The ends lost 3 bases at V and 3 bases at J; junction bases unmatched: 10. CDR1 SGHTA and CDR2 FQGNSA come from the germline V gene. This CDR3 is built from 17 residues. The CDR3 nucleotides are TGTGCCAGCAGCTTCTCCCAGACTAGCCGCCACACCGGGGAGCTGTTTTTT. Translation: CASSFSQTSRHTGELFF.

The rearrangement joins TRBV28 to TRBJ2-1; D might be TRBD1 (6 bases). Germline values: CDR1 MDHEN, CDR2 SYDVKM. CDR3 length: 14 amino acids. V was pared by 3 bases and J by 4 bases, with 10 bases between. CDR3 in amino acids: CASSLVGQYNEQFF. CDR3 nucleotide sequence: TGTGCCAGCAGTTTGGTGGGACAATACAATGAGCAGTTCTTC.

The rearrangement joins TRBV27 to TRBJ1-2; the D is unclear. Per the germline V gene, CDR1 is MNHEY and CDR2 is SMNVEV (reference sequence). V lost 7 bases to trimming and J lost 1 base, with 4 bases between them. This CDR3 has 11 amino acids. The CDR3 DNA sequence: TGTGCCAGCAAGAGTAACTATGGCTACACCTTC. Translation gives CASKSNYGYTF.

The J gene is TRBJ1-1, the V gene TRBV5-1; D remains ambiguous. This CDR3 is built from 14 residues. Germline CDR1 and CDR2: SGHRS and YFSETQ. Trimming removed 5 bases from V and 3 bases from J, with 14 bases in between. Here the CDR3 reads CASRPGQRDTEAFF. The CDR3 coding sequence is TGCGCCAGCAGACCAGGTCAAAGAGACACTGAAGCTTTCTTT.